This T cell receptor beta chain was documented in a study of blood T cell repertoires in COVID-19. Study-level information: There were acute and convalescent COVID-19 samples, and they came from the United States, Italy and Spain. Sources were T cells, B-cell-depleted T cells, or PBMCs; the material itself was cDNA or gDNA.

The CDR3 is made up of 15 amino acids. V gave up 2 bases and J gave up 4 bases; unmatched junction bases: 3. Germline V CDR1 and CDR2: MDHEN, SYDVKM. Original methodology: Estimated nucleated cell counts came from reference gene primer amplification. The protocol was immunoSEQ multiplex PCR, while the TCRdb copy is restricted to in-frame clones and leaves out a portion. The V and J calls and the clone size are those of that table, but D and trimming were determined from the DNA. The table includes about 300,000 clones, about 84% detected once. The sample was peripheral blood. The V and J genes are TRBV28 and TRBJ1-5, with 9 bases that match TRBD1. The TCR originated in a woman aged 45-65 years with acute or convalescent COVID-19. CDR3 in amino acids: CASSLGTGWNQPQHF. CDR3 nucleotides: TGTGCCAGCAGTTTAGGGACAGGGTGGAATCAGCCCCAGCATTTT.